Following are 2 T cell receptor beta chains from one sample sequenced in a study of T cell responses to AZD1222 COVID-19 vaccine. Method: immunoSEQ multiplex PCR; TCRdb's copy keeps in-frame clones and lacks some. The sample lists just under 95,000 clones, around nine tenths occurring once. The sequencing here drew on peripheral blood, taken on day 0 of AZD1222 vaccination. These receptors were collected from an adult in good health.

V usage is TRBV4-1 and J usage is TRBJ1-6, with D maybe TRBD1 (5 bases). CDR3 size: 14 residues. V was shortened by 4 bases and J by 6 bases, with 10 bases between the two germline ends. Germline-derived CDR1 and CDR2 are MGHRA and YSYEKL. The CDR3 DNA reads TGCGCCAGCAGCCTGCCGGGGGGTAATTCACCCCTCCACTTT. Encoded protein: CASSLPGGNSPLHF.

The chain recombines TRBV11-3 with TRBJ1-1; D gene ambiguous. The germline V and J ends were trimmed by 3 bases and 0 bases, with 5 bases remaining between them. Per the germline V gene, CDR1 is SGHNT and CDR2 is YENEEA. The CDR3 has 13 amino acids. CDR3 residues: CASSLTLNTEAFF. CDR3 nucleotides: TGTGCCAGCAGCTTGACTTTGAACACTGAAGCTTTCTTT. The full variable domain, in which reference TRBV11-3 and TRBJ1-1 provide the parts outside the CDR3, is EAGVVQSPRYKIIEKKQPVAFWCNPISGHNTLYWYLQNLGQGPELLIRYENEEAVDDSQLPKDRFSAERLKGVDSTLKIQPAELGDSAVYLCASSLTLNTEAFFGQGTRLTVV.